The 32 T cell receptor beta chains below all came from one sample that was sequenced in a study of shared clonotypes between healthy human individuals. Generated by immunoSEQ multiplex PCR, the TCRdb table keeps only in-frame clones and is missing some. The sample carries about half a million clones, approximately 82% recorded once. Sequencing was carried out using PBMCs. These receptors all stem from a woman aged 40 to 55 in good health. Some clones in this sample may be carry-over from other donors' samples.

This chain links TRBV4-2 with TRBJ1-4; 7 bases are a match to TRBD1. The CDR3 consists of 16 residues. Losses at the gene ends were 4 bases for V and 2 bases for J; bases not matched to a gene: 7. Germline lookup yields CDR1 LGHNA and CDR2 YNFKEQ. CDR3 nucleotides: TGTGCCAGCAGCCGTACAGGGGTCGGGACTAATGAAAAACTGTTTTTT. Translated: CASSRTGVGTNEKLFF.

This clone showed up just a few times. This likely traces to a read error, being one base from a far larger clone. This sample also contains other DNA sequences that code for the same CDR3. The chain joins TRBV30 to TRBJ1-2; no clear D. The CDR3 loop spans 14 amino acids. CDR1 is GTSNPN, CDR2 SVGIG, per germline (reference sequence). Trimming took off 0 bases at V and 4 bases at J, with 12 bases between the two ends. The CDR3 here is CAWSVGPSFYGYTF. The CDR3 DNA sequence: TGTGCCTGGAGTGTAGGGCCTTCCTTCTATGGCTACACCTTC.

V gene TRBV30 combines with J gene TRBJ2-5, with 10 bases that match TRBD2. CDR3 length equals 15 residues. Germline CDR1 is GTSNPN and CDR2 is SVGIG (reference sequence). After removal of 1 base from V and 2 bases from J, the junction contained 4 bases not matched to a gene. The DNA of the CDR3 is TGTGCCTGGAGTGAACTAGCGGGGATACAAGAGACCCAGTACTTC. Amino acids: CAWSELAGIQETQYF. Supplemented by reference TRBV30 and TRBJ2-5, the full variable domain reads SQTIHQWPATLVQPVGSPLSLECTVEGTSNPNLYWYRQAAGRGLQLLFYSVGIGQISSEVPQNLSASRPQDRQFILSSKKLLLSDSGFYLCAWSELAGIQETQYFGPGTRLLVL.

The chain links TRBV7-8 to TRBJ2-1; the D gene is possibly TRBD2 (5 bases). The ends were cut back, 0 bases at V and 11 bases at J, with 8 bases in the middle. The CDR3 runs 12 residues. Germline lookup yields CDR1 SGHVS and CDR2 FQNEAQ. CDR3 nucleotide sequence: TGTGCCAGCAGCTTAGCGCGGGCAAAGCAGTTCTTC. Translating gives CASSLARAKQFF.

A few counts support this clone. The rearrangement links TRBV18 to TRBJ2-1, with 13 bases that match TRBD2. This CDR3 has 14 amino acids. Per germline, CDR1 KGHSH and CDR2 LQKENI. The J segment lost 8 bases and the V segment lost 3 bases, leaving 1 base of the junction unmatched. CDR3 bases: TGTGCCAGCTCACCGGGACTAGCGGGACATGAGCAGTTCTTC. Translation gives CASSPGLAGHEQFF.

This clone has a single count. The chain employs TRBV2 and TRBJ1-1; D is perhaps TRBD1 (5 bases). The V end lost 7 bases, the J end lost 0 bases, and 12 bases lay between the germline ends. Germline-derived CDR1 and CDR2 are SNHLY and FYNNEI. The CDR3 extends over 14 amino acids. The CDR3 DNA reads as TGTGCCAGCACCGAGGGGCGGTTGAACACTGAAGCTTTCTTT. This translates into CASTEGRLNTEAFF.

To note about this clone: In the same sample, other DNA sequences code for this CDR3. The chain uses TRBV18 and TRBJ2-5, with D perhaps TRBD1 (6 bases). CDR1 is KGHSH and CDR2 is LQKENI in the germline V gene. This CDR3 is 14 amino acids long. The V end lost 2 bases, the J end lost 2 bases, and 9 bases lay between the germline ends. The CDR3 here is CASSPGTPQETQYF. The CDR3 DNA sequence: TGTGCCAGCTCACCAGGGACACCGCAAGAGACCCAGTACTTC.

This clone has at least ten counts. Other DNA sequences in the same sample also yield this CDR3. The chain joins TRBV4-2 to TRBJ1-1; possibly TRBD1 for D (6 bases). Trimming stripped 1 base from V and 2 bases from J, with 14 bases between. This CDR3 has 16 amino acids. The germline V gene encodes CDR1 LGHNA and CDR2 YNFKEQ. CDR3 region: CASSQGDTHTNTEAFF. For the CDR3, the DNA is TGTGCCAGCAGCCAAGGGGACACTCACACCAACACTGAAGCTTTCTTT.

The chain links TRBV6-6 to TRBJ2-7; D may correspond to TRBD1 or TRBD2 (6 bases each). The V end lost 9 bases, the J end lost 2 bases, and 14 bases lay between the germline ends. Germline lookup yields CDR1 MNHNY and CDR2 SVGAGI (reference sequence). The CDR3 contains 13 residues. The CDR3 region has the DNA TGTGCCAGTCACCGGGGGCCCACCTACGAGCAGTACTTC. Its translation: CASHRGPTYEQYF.

The V gene is TRBV30, the J gene TRBJ2-1, with D possibly TRBD1 on 6 matching bases. Germline-derived CDR1 and CDR2 are GTSNPN and SVGIG (reference sequence). V was trimmed by 1 base and J by 7 bases, leaving 11 bases between them. The CDR3 is made up of 13 amino acids. CDR3 in amino acids: CAWSGGPRNEQFF. The CDR3 coding sequence is TGTGCCTGGAGTGGGGGGCCCAGGAATGAGCAGTTCTTC.

The chain joins TRBV2 to TRBJ2-1; no firm D call. CDR1 is SNHLY and CDR2 is FYNNEI in the germline V gene. With 4 bases removed from V and 2 bases from J, the gap between germline ends came to 6 bases. The CDR3 covers 13 residues. This chain's CDR3 is CASSAGPYNEQFF. As DNA, the CDR3 is TGTGCCAGCAGTGCTGGTCCCTACAATGAGCAGTTCTTC.

CDR3: CASSLSLTGVSSYNEQFF. The CDR3, as DNA: TGTGCCAGCAGTTTATCTTTGACGGGAGTTAGCTCCTACAATGAGCAGTTCTTC. This chain joins TRBV28 and TRBJ2-1; tentative D call: TRBD2 (6 bases). Between the trimmed V and J ends, which lost 1 base and 0 bases, there was a span of 16 bases. There are 18 residues in the CDR3. The germline V gene has CDR1 MDHEN and CDR2 SYDVKM.

This clone occurred many times. The chain combines TRBV6-1 with TRBJ2-1; 7 nucleotides line up with TRBD2. The CDR3 contains 16 residues. Losses at the gene ends were 2 bases for V and 2 bases for J; bases not matched to a gene: 6. Germline CDR1 and CDR2: MNHNS and SASEGT. In DNA form, the CDR3 reads TGTGCCAGCAGTGAAACTAGCGTATTACCCTACAATGAGCAGTTCTTC. It encodes CASSETSVLPYNEQFF.

This chain uses TRBV7-9 with TRBJ2-7, with D tentatively TRBD2 (5 bases). This CDR3 region has 14 residues. The V and J ends lost 3 bases and 4 bases respectively, with 13 bases between them. In germline, CDR1 is SEHNR, CDR2 FQNEAQ (reference sequence). This CDR3 reads CASSFGGAGYEQYF. The DNA for the CDR3 is TGTGCCAGCAGCTTTGGAGGAGCAGGATACGAGCAGTACTTC.

This rearrangement joins TRBV9 to TRBJ2-1; TRBD1 agrees at 9 bases. Trimming removed 3 bases from V and 8 bases from J; junction bases left unmatched: 3. CDR1 and CDR2 (germline): SGDLS, YYNGEE. The CDR3 is 13 residues long. The CDR3 DNA is TGTGCCAGCAGCGCGGACAGGGGCCATGAGCAGTTCTTC. It specifies CASSADRGHEQFF.

This clone appeared a few times. The CDR3 coding sequence is TGTGCCAGTAGCCAGGGACAGGGAACCTTTAGCAATCAGCCCCAGCATTTT. Protein sequence: CASSQGQGTFSNQPQHF. The chain uses TRBV19 and TRBJ1-5, with TRBD1 matching over 9 bases. The V and J ends lost 6 bases and 0 bases, in that order; junction bases with no gene match: 9. This CDR3 comprises 17 residues. Germline CDR1 is LNHDA and CDR2 is SQIVND (reference sequence).

The chain carries TRBV28 and TRBJ2-7, with TRBD1 matching over 11 bases. J gave up 6 bases and V 4 bases, and 5 bases lay outside the gene matches. The germline gives CDR1 MDHEN, CDR2 SYDVKM. The CDR3 contains 14 residues. The DNA of the CDR3 is TGTGCCAGCAGTTGGGGGACAGGGGGTATCGAGCAGTACTTC. Translation: CASSWGTGGIEQYF. The full variable domain, in which reference TRBV28 and TRBJ2-7 provide the parts outside the CDR3, is DVKVTQSSRYLVKRTGEKVFLECVQDMDHENMFWYRQDPGLGLRLIYFSYDVKMKEKGDIPEGYSVSREKKERFSLILESASTNQTSMYLCASSWGTGGIEQYFGPGTRLTVT.

This chain links TRBV28 with TRBJ2-2, with TRBD1 identical over 7 bases. Trimming at V came to 5 bases and at J to 0 bases, leaving 6 bases not matched to a gene. Germline V lookup: CDR1 MDHEN, CDR2 SYDVKM. The CDR3 runs 16 residues. The CDR3 nucleotides read TGTGCCAGCAGTCTCTGGGACAGCTCGAACACCGGGGAGCTGTTTTTT. Translation gives CASSLWDSSNTGELFF.

CDR3 region: CAGQGDENIQYF. The CDR3, as DNA: TGTGCCGGACAGGGTGATGAGAACATTCAGTACTTC. V is TRBV28 and J is TRBJ2-4; 8 bases match TRBD1. V gave up 11 bases and J gave up 7 bases; unmatched junction bases: 7. Germline V gives CDR1 MDHEN, CDR2 SYDVKM. The CDR3 length is 12 residues.

This chain links TRBV5-1 with TRBJ2-3; 8 positions agree with TRBD1. V trimming: 4 bases; J trimming: 4 bases; junction bases outside the gene matches: 5. Germline V lookup: CDR1 SGHRS, CDR2 YFSETQ. The CDR3 is 14 residues long. CDR3 amino acids: CASSRGQAPDTQYF. The CDR3 DNA is TGCGCCAGCAGCAGGGGACAGGCCCCAGATACGCAGTATTTT.

As to this clone: Germline is not matched at one junction end, which may reflect a read error. The chain is built from TRBV7-7 and TRBJ2-1; 8 bases are a match to TRBD1. This CDR3 region has 15 residues. Germline V gene data show CDR1 as SSHAT and CDR2 as FNYEAQ (reference sequence). DNA of the CDR3: TGTGCTAGCAGCGTAGACAGGGGTGGGTACAATGAGCAGTTCTTC. Protein product: CASSVDRGGYNEQFF.

The chain is built from TRBV5-4 and TRBJ1-2, with D tentatively TRBD1 (5 bases). Germline lookup yields CDR1 SGHNT and CDR2 YYREEE (reference sequence). V lost 4 bases and J 3 bases, leaving 10 bases between the germline ends. The CDR3 spans 13 residues. CDR3 nucleotide sequence: TGTGCCAGCAGCCCAGACAGCGACTATGGCTACACCTTC. Protein sequence: CASSPDSDYGYTF. Looking up the rest from reference TRBV5-4 and TRBJ1-2 gives the full variable domain: ETGVTQSPTHLIKTRGQQVTLRCSSQSGHNTVSWYQQALGQGPQFIFQYYREEENGRGNFPPRFSGLQFPNYSSELNVNALELDDSALYLCASSPDSDYGYTFGSGTRLTVV.

This clone was detected once. This chain's CDR3 is CAISEIGGQNTGELFF. The CDR3 DNA is TGTGCCATCAGTGAGATCGGCGGACAGAACACCGGGGAGCTGTTTTTT. The chain couples TRBV10-3 to TRBJ2-2, with a possible D match to TRBD1 (5 bases). V dropped 2 bases and J dropped 1 base, with 11 bases sitting between them. In germline, CDR1 is ENHRY, CDR2 SYGVKD. This CDR3 is 16 amino acids long.

The chain recombines TRBV7-7 with TRBJ2-3; no definite D call. Germline values: CDR1 SSHAT, CDR2 FNYEAQ (reference sequence). V lost 3 bases to trimming and J lost 2 bases, with 12 bases between them. The CDR3 covers 15 residues. DNA of the CDR3: TGTGCCAGCAGCTTGGGGTCTAGTTTCACAGATACGCAGTATTTT. Residues: CASSLGSSFTDTQYF.

This clone was detected only a few times. The chain is built from TRBV5-1 and TRBJ2-3; D remains unclear. Germline V gene lookup returns CDR1 SGHRS and CDR2 YFSETQ. Trimming left V 1 base short and J 0 bases short, with 6 bases between. The CDR3 runs to 14 residues. The CDR3 protein is CASSLTVSTDTQYF. CDR3 DNA: TGCGCCAGCAGCTTGACGGTTAGCACAGATACGCAGTATTTT.

The chain links TRBV7-7 to TRBJ2-2; no definite D call. Germline V gene data show CDR1 as SSHAT and CDR2 as FNYEAQ (reference sequence). CDR3 length: 14 residues. V was shortened by 5 bases and J by 4 bases, with 11 bases between the two germline ends. CDR3 DNA sequence: TGTGCCAGCAGCCCAGGACCGGCCACCGGGGAGCTGTTTTTT. It specifies CASSPGPATGELFF. The variable domain in full, with the rest retrieved from reference TRBV7-7 and TRBJ2-2, is GAGVSQSPRYKVTKRGQDVTLRCDPISSHATLYWYQQALGQGPEFLTYFNYEAQPDKSGLPSDRFSAERPEGSISTLTIQRTEQRDSAMYRCASSPGPATGELFFGEGSRLTVL.

The rearrangement uses TRBV7-8 and TRBJ2-3, with 10 bases fitting TRBD2. J was trimmed by 4 bases and V by 7 bases; bases with no gene match: 11. CDR1 SGHVS and CDR2 FQNEAQ come from the germline V gene. CDR3 length: 16 amino acids. The CDR3 is CASNPSSGRAADTQYF. In nucleotides, the CDR3 is TGTGCCAGCAACCCTTCCAGCGGGAGGGCCGCAGATACGCAGTATTTT.

V gene TRBV18 combines with J gene TRBJ2-1; D not certain. CDR1 and CDR2 from the germline V gene are KGHSH and LQKENI. V was pared by 3 bases and J by 0 bases, with 9 bases between. CDR3 length: 15 amino acids. CDR3 bases: TGTGCCAGCTCACCTTTGCCGATCTCCTACAATGAGCAGTTCTTC. Translation gives CASSPLPISYNEQFF.

The chain is built from TRBV11-2 and TRBJ1-2, with unresolved D. This CDR3 region has 13 residues. Trimming took off 0 bases at V and 4 bases at J, with 6 bases between the two ends. Germline CDR1 reads SGHAT; CDR2 reads FQNNGV. This CDR3 is CASSLDPSYGYTF. CDR3 coding DNA: TGTGCCAGCAGCTTAGATCCGAGCTATGGCTACACCTTC.

V and J are TRBV5-1 and TRBJ2-5, with D tentatively TRBD1 or TRBD2 (6 bases each). Looked up from germline, CDR1 is SGHRS and CDR2 is YFSETQ. This CDR3 contains 15 residues. Between the trimmed V and J ends, which lost 4 bases and 5 bases, there was a span of 18 bases. CDR3 sequence: CASSATMGGWETQYF. For the CDR3, the DNA is TGCGCCAGCAGCGCGACCATGGGGGGCTGGGAGACCCAGTACTTC.

Ten or more counts support this clone. The chain employs TRBV7-9 and TRBJ2-3; 8 positions match TRBD2. The germline gives CDR1 SEHNR, CDR2 FQNEAQ (reference sequence). V was clipped by 3 bases and J by 2 bases; unmatched bases: 1. CDR3 size: 14 residues. CDR3 in amino acids: CASSFSGNTDTQYF. CDR3 coding DNA: TGTGCCAGCAGCTTTAGCGGGAACACAGATACGCAGTATTTT.

V gene TRBV4-3 combines with J gene TRBJ2-3, with 8 bases matching TRBD1. V gave up 0 bases and J gave up 3 bases; unmatched junction bases: 2. Germline CDR1 is LGHNA and CDR2 is YSLEER. The CDR3 loop spans 15 amino acids. CDR3 in DNA: TGCGCCAGCAGCCAAGAAAACAGGGGGACAGATACGCAGTATTTT. Translation: CASSQENRGTDTQYF.